The 6 T cell receptor beta chains presented below share a single source sample, sequenced in a study of T-cell memory formation after mild COVID-19. TCRdb re-called the 5' RACE reads through MiXCR, storing one row per CDR3 protein. Here the sample spans almost 550,000 distinct CDR3 sequences, roughly 20% being singletons. Specimen: PBMCs or a T cell subset sorted from them (not recorded which). Source of these receptors: an adult woman who had mild COVID-19 (a few samples of this study predate the infection). Cell type and time point are not known.

The chain couples TRBV19 to TRBJ1-2; 7 bases map to TRBD1. With 7 bases clipped from V and 2 bases from J, the junction kept 7 bases outside the gene matches. Germline-derived CDR1 and CDR2 are LNHDA and SQIVND (reference sequence). The CDR3 runs 14 residues. In DNA form, the CDR3 reads TGTGCCAGTATTGGGACAGACGGGAACTATGGCTACACCTTC. Translated, it gives CASIGTDGNYGYTF. Supplemented by reference TRBV19 and TRBJ1-2, the full variable domain reads DGGITQSPKYLFRKEGQNVTLSCEQNLNHDAMYWYRQDPGQGLRLIYYSQIVNDFQKGDIAEGYSVSREKKESFPLTVTSAQKNPTAFYLCASIGTDGNYGYTFGSGTRLTVV.

This clonotype was picked up one time. The V and J genes are TRBV10-3 and TRBJ2-1, with D tentatively TRBD1 (6 bases). CDR1 and CDR2 from the germline V gene are ENHRY and SYGVKD. The V gene lost 2 bases and the J gene lost 6 bases, with 14 bases spanning the gap. This CDR3 region has 15 residues. The DNA of the CDR3 is TGTGCCATCAGTGAGGGGGCAGGGGAATCCAATGAGCAGTTCTTC. Its protein product is CAISEGAGESNEQFF.

The chain recombines TRBV12-3 or TRBV12-4 with TRBJ2-5; 8 bases fit TRBD1. J was trimmed by 2 bases and V by 0 bases; bases with no gene match: 5. The CDR3 extends over 16 amino acids. The CDR3, as DNA: TGTGCCAGCAGTTTAGCGCGACAGGGGAGGCAAGAGACCCAGTACTTC. Protein: CASSLARQGRQETQYF.

This clonotype appeared a few times. The genes are TRBV4-2 and TRBJ2-7; 7 positions match TRBD2. The CDR3 totals 15 residues. The V gene's germline CDR1 is LGHNA and CDR2 YNFKEQ. With V trimmed by 0 bases and J by 3 bases, 5 bases remained unmatched. This CDR3 is CASSQDAGTNYEQYF. For the CDR3, the DNA is TGTGCCAGCAGCCAAGACGCGGGGACTAACTACGAGCAGTACTTC.

The chain combines TRBV25-1 with TRBJ2-3; 7 nucleotides align to TRBD2. The CDR3 is 15 residues long. Germline assignment: CDR1 MGHDK and CDR2 SYGVNS. V gave up 5 bases and J gave up 2 bases; unmatched junction bases: 7. The CDR3 loop reads CASSRGSGYTDTQYF. CDR3 DNA: TGTGCCAGCAGTCGCGGTAGCGGGTACACAGATACGCAGTATTTT.

The sample holds many counts of this clonotype. The gene calls are TRBV6-1 and TRBJ2-7, with D perhaps being TRBD1 or TRBD2 (5 bases each). V gave up 6 bases and J gave up 4 bases, with 19 bases separating them. The CDR3 covers 15 residues. Germline V gene data show CDR1 as MNHNS and CDR2 as SASEGT. The CDR3 sequence: CASRGLGVVQYEQYF. CDR3 sequence (DNA): TGTGCCAGCAGAGGGCTGGGGGTCGTACAGTACGAGCAGTACTTC.